This T cell receptor (beta chain) was profiled in a study of T-cell memory formation after mild COVID-19. This CDR3 has 16 amino acids. V lost 6 bases to trimming and J lost 0 bases, with 18 bases between them. The germline V gene encodes CDR1 SNHLY and CDR2 FYNNEI. TCRdb ran MiXCR on the 5' RACE reads and lists one entry per CDR3 protein. The sample carries 300,000 or so distinct CDR3 sequences, 15% recorded once. What was sequenced was PBMCs or a T cell subset sorted from them (not recorded which). This rearrangement joins TRBV2 to TRBJ2-7; D perhaps matches TRBD1 (5 bases). The receptor comes from a man between 18 and 29 years old who had mild COVID-19 (a few samples of this study predate the infection). Cell type and time point are not known. The DNA for the CDR3 is TGTGCCAGCAGGGGGCGAGTCGGCACTAACTCCTACGAGCAGTACTTC. Protein product: CASRGRVGTNSYEQYF.